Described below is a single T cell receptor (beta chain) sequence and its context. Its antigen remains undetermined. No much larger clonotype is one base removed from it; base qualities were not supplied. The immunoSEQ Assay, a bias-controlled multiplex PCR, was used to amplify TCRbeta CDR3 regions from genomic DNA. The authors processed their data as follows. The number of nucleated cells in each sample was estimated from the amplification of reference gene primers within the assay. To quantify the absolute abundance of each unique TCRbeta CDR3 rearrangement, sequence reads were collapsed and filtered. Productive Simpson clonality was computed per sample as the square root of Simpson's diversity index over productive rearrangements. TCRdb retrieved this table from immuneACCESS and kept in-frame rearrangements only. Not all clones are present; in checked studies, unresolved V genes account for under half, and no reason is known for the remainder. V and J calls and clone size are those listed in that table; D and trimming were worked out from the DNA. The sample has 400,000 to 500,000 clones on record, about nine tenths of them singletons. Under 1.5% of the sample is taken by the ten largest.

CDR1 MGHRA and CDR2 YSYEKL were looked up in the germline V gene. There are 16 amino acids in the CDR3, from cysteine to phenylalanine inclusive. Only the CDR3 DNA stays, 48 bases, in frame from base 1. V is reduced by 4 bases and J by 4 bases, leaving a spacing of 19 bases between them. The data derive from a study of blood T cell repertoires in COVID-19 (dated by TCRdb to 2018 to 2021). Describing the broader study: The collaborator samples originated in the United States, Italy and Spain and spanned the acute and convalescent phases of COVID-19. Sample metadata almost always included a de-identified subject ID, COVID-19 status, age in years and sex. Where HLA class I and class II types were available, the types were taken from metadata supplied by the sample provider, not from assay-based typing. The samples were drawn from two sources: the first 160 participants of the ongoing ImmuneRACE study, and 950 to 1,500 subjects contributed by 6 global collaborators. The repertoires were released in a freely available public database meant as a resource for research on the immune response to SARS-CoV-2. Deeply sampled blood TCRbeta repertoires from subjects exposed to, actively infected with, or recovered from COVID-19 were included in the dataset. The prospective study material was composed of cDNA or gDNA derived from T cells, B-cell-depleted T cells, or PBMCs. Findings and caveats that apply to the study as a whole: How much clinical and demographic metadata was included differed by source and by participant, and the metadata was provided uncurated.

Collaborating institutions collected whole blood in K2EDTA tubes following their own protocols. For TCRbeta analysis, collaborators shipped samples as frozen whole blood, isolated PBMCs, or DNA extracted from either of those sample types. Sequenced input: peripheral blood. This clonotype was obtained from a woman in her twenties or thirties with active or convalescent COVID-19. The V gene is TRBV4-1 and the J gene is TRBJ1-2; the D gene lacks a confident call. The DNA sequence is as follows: TGCGCCAGCAGCCTCCGGACTACTGATACTTTCTATGGCTACACCTTC. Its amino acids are CASSLRTTDTFYGYTF.